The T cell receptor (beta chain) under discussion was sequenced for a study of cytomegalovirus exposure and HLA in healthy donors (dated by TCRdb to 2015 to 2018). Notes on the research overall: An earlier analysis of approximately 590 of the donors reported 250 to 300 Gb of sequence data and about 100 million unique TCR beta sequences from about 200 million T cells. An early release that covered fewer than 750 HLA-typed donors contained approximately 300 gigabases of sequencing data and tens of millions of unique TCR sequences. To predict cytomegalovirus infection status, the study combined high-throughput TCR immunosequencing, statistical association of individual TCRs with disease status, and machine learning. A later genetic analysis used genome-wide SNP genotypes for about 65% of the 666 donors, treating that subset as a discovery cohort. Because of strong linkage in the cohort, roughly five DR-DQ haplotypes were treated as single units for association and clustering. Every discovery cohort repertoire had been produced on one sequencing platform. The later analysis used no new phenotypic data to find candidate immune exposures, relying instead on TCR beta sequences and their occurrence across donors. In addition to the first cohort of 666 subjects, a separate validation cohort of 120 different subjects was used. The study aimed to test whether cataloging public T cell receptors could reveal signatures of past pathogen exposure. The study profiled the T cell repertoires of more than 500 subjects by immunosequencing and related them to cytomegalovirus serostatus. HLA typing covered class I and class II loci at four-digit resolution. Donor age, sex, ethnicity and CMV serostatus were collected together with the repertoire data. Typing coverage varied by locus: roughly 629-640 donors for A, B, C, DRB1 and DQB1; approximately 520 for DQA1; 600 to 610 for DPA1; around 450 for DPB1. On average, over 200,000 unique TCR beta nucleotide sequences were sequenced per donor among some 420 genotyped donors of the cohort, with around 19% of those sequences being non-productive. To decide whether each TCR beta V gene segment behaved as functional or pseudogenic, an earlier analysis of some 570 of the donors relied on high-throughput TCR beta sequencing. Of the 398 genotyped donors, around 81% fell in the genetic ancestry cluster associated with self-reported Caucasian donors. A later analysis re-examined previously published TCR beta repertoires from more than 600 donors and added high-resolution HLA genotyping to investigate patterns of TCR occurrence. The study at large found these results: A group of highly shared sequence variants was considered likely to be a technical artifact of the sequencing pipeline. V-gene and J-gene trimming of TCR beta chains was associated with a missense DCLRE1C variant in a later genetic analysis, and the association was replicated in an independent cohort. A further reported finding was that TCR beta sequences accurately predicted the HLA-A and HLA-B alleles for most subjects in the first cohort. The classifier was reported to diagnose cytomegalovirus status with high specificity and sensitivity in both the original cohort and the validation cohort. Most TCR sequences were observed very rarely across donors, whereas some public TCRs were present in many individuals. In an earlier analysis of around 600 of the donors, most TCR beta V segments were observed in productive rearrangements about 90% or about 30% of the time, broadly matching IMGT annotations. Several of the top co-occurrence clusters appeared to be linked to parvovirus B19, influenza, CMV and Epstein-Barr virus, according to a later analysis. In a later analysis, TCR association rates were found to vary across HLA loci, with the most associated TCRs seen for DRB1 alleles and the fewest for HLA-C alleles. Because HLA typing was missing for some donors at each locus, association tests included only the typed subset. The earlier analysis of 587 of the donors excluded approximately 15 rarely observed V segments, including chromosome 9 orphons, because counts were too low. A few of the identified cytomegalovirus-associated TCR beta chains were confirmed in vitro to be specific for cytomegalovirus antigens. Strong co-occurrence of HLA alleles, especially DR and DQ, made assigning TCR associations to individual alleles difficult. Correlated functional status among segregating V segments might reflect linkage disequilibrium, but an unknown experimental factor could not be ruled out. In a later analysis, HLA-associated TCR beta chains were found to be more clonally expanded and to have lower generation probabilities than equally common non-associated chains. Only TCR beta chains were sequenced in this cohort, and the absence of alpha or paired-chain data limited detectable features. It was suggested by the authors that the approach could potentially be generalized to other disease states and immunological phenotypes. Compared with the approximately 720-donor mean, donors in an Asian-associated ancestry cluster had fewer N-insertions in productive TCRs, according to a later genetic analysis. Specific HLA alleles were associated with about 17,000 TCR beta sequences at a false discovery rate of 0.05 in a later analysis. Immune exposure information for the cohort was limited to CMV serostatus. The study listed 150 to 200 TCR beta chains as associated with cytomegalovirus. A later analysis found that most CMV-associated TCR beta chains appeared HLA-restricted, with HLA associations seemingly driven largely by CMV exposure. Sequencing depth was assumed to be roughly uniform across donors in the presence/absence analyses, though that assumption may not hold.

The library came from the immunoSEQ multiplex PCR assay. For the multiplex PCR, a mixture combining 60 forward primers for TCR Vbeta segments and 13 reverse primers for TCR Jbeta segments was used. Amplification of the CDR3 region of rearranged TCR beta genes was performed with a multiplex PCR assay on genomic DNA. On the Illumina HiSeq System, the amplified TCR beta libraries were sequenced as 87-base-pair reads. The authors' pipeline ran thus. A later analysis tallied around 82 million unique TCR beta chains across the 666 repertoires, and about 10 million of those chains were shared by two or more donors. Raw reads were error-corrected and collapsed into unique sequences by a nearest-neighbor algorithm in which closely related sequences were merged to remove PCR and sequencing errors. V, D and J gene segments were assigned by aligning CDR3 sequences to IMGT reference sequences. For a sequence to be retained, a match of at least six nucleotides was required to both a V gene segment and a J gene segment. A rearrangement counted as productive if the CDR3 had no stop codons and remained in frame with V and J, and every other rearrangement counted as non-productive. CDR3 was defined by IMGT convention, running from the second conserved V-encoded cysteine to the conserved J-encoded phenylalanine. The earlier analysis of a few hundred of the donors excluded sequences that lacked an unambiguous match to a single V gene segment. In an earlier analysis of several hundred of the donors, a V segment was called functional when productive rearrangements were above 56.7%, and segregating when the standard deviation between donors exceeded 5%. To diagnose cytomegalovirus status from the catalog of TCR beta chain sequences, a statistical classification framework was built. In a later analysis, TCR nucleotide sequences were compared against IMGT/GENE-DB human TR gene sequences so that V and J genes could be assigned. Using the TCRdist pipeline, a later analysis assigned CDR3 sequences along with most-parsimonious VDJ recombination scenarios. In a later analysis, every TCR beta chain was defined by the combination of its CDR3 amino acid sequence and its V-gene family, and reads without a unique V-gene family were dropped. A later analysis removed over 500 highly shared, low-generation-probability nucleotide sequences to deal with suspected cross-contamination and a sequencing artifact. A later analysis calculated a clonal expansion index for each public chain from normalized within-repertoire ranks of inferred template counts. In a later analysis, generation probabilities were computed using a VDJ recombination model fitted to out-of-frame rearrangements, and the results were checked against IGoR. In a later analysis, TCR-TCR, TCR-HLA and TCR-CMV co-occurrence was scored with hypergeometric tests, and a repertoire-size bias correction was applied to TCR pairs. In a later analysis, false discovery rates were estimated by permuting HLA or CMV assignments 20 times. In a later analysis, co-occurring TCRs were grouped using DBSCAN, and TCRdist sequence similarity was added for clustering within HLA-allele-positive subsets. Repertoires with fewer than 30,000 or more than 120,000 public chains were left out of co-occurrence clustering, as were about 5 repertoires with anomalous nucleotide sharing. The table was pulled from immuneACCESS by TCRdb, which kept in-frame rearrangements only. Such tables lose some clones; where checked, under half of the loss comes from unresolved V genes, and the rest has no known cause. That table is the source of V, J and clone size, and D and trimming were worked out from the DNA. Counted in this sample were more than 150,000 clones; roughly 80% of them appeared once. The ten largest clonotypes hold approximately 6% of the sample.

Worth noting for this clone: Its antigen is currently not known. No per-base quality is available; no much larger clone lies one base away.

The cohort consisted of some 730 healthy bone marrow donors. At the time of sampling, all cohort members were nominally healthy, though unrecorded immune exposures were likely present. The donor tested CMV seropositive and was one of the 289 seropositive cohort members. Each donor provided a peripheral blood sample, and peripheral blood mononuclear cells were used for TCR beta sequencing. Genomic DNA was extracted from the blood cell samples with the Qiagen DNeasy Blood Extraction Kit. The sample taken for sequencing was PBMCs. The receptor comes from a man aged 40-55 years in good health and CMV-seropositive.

The DNA sequence reads TGTGCCAGCCAGGTCGACCCAACTAATGAAAAACTGTTTTTT. Its protein product is CASQVDPTNEKLFF. The sequence links TRBV6-5 to TRBJ1-4; a confident D gene designation cannot be given. V loses 8 bases of germline sequence and J loses 0 bases, and the interval between the two ends is 10 bases. The germline V gene encodes CDR1 MNHEY and CDR2 SVGAGI. There are 14 amino acids in the CDR3, from cysteine to phenylalanine inclusive. This entry keeps only the CDR3 DNA: 42 bases, framed from base 1.